This TCR beta chain was identified during a study of blood T cell repertoires in COVID-19. Germline CDR1 and CDR2: SGHTA and FQGNSA. The CDR3 loop spans 15 amino acids. V lost 1 base and J 0 bases, leaving 7 bases between the germline ends. Repertoires were generated with immunoSEQ multiplex PCR, while TCRdb's copy carries only in-frame clones and drops some. The table has approximately 390,000 clones, 85% to 90% seen once; the top ten hold roughly 9.4%. For recovered donors of Cohort 3, there were two negative PCRs, clearance, or symptom resolution. The sequencing sample was made of PBMCs or T cells enriched from blood (not recorded which). This receptor was identified in a woman in her forties or fifties who had recovered from COVID-19. The chain combines TRBV7-2 with TRBJ2-1, with D uncertain. Here the CDR3 reads CASSLGHNSYNEQFF. The CDR3 nucleotides are TGTGCCAGCAGCTTAGGACACAACTCCTACAATGAGCAGTTCTTC.